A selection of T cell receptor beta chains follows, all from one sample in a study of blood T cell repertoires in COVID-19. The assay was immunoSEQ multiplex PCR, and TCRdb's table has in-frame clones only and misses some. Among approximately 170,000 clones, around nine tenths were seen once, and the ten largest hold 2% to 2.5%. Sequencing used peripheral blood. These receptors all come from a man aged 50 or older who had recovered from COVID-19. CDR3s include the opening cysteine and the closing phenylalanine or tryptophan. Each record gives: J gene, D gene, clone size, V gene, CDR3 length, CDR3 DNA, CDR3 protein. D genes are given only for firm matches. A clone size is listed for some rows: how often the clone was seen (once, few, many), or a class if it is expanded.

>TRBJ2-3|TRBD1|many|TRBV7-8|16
TGTGCCAGCAGCCTATCTGGACAGGGGGTTATCGATACGCAGTATTTT
CASSLSGQGVIDTQYF
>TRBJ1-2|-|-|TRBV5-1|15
TGCGCCAGCAGCTTGATAGCTGGAGAGGCCCATGGCTACACCTTC
CASSLIAGEAHGYTF
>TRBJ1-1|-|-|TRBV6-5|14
TGTGCCAGCAGTGACTCTGGAGGGAACACTGAAGCTTTCTTT
CASSDSGGNTEAFF
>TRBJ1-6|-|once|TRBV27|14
TGTGCCAGCAGTTGGGCAGGGCTGAATTCACCCCTCCACTTT
CASSWAGLNSPLHF
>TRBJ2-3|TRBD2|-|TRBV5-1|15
TGCGCCAGCAGCTTTCGACTAGCCAGCACAGATACGCAGTATTTT
CASSFRLASTDTQYF
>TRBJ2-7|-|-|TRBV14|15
TGTGCCAGCAGCCAAGCGAGACAGGCGTCCTACGAGCAGTACTTC
CASSQARQASYEQYF
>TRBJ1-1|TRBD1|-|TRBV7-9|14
TGTGCCAGCAGCAAACAGGGGGTCGGGGCTGAAGCTTTCTTT
CASSKQGVGAEAFF
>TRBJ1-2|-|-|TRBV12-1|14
TGTGCCAGCAGCCCCGACTTTCGAGAGGCTGGCTACACCTTC
CASSPDFREAGYTF
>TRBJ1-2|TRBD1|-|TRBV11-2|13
TGTGCCAGCAGCGTACAGGGGGCGGGTGGCTACACCTTC
CASSVQGAGGYTF
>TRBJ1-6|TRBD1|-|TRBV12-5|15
TGTGCTAGTGGTAACCGGGACAGGGCTAATTCACCCCTCCACTTT
CASGNRDRANSPLHF
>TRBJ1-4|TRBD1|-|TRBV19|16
TGTGCCAGCACGCCAGGGGGCATCAGGAGTAATGAAAAACTGTTTTTT
CASTPGGIRSNEKLFF
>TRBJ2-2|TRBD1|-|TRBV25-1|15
TGTGCCAGCAGCTGGGGGCAGGGGGTTGCCGGGGAGCTGTTTTTT
CASSWGQGVAGELFF
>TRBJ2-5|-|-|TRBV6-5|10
TGTGCCAGCACCCTAGGGGGCCAGTACTTC
CASTLGGQYF
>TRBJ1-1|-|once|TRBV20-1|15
TGCAGTGCTAGTTACCCCGGGACACTAGACACTGAAGCTTTCTTT
CSASYPGTLDTEAFF
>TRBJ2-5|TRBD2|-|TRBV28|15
TGTGCCAGCAGTTTATGGCGGGGGGAAGAAGAGACCCAGTACTTC
CASSLWRGEEETQYF
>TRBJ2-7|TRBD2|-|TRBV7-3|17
TGTGCCAGCAGCTTACCGGGGGCGGGAGGGCCCTCCTACGAGCAGTACTTC
CASSLPGAGGPSYEQYF
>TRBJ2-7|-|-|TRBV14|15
TGTGCCAGCAGCCAAGTGATACAGGGTCGCCACGAGCAGTACTTC
CASSQVIQGRHEQYF
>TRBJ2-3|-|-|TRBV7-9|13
TGTGCCAGCAGAGGGAGAGGCACAGATACGCAGTATTTT
CASRGRGTDTQYF
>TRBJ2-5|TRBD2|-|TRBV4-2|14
TGTGCCAGCAGCCAAGATACTAGCGTCGAGACCCAGTACTTC
CASSQDTSVETQYF
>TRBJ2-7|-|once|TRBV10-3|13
TGTGCCATCAGTAGCCAAGCCACGGGGGAGCAGTACTTC
CAISSQATGEQYF
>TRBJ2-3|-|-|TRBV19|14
TGTGCCAGTAGTCGCGGGATTAGCACAGATACGCAGTATTTT
CASSRGISTDTQYF
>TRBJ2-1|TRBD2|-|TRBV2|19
TGTGCCAGCAGTGATCACCACGGACTAGCGGGGGGCCGAAGCAATGAGCAGTTCTTC
CASSDHHGLAGGRSNEQFF
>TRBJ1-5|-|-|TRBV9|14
TGTGCCAGCAGCGTAGATGCAGTTGGGGCGCCCCAGCATTTT
CASSVDAVGAPQHF
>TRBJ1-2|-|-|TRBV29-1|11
TGCATCGGCGGGGAATCAGAGGGCTACACCTTC
CIGGESEGYTF
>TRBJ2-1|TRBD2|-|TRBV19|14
TGTGCCAGTAGTGGACTAGGTGGTAGGAATGAGCAGTTCTTC
CASSGLGGRNEQFF